The 18 T cell receptor beta chains below come from one sample, sequenced in a study of identical twins. Via MiXCR, TCRdb re-called the 5' RACE reads, giving one row per CDR3 protein. The data show roughly 720,000 distinct CDR3 sequences, 18% seen once. Separately, the same data were catalogued under a study of T cells expressing NK-cell markers.

Specimen: PBMCs. Receptors originate from a woman aged 18-35 years in good health.

This clonotype was observed a few times. The chain carries TRBV6-4 and TRBJ2-6; D is undetermined. Germline V CDR1 and CDR2: MRHNA, SNTAGT. V lost 4 bases and J 0 bases, leaving 7 bases between the germline ends. The CDR3 is 15 residues long. CDR3 in amino acids: CASSVQASGANVLTF. The CDR3 DNA follows: TGTGCCAGCAGTGTACAAGCCTCTGGGGCCAACGTCCTGACTTTC.

The rearrangement joins TRBV6-1 to TRBJ2-2, with D unresolved. The CDR3 runs to 16 residues. V was shortened by 6 bases and J by 5 bases, with 19 bases between the two germline ends. In germline, CDR1 is MNHNS, CDR2 SASEGT. In DNA form, the CDR3 reads TGTGCCAGCAGGATAACCTTTCGTGGAACTACCGGGGAGCTGTTTTTT. It encodes CASRITFRGTTGELFF.

CDR3: CASSPAGRNEKLFF. The DNA of the CDR3 is TGTGCCAGCAGTCCAGCGGGCCGTAATGAAAAACTGTTTTTT. The chain links TRBV27 to TRBJ1-4; D gene ambiguous. This CDR3 comprises 14 residues. V lost 5 bases to trimming and J lost 4 bases, with 11 bases between them. The germline V gene encodes CDR1 MNHEY and CDR2 SMNVEV (reference sequence).

The chain joins TRBV12-3 or TRBV12-4 to TRBJ1-1; no firm D call. V lost 2 bases, J lost 1 base, and 8 bases lay in between. The CDR3 consists of 14 residues. In nucleotides, the CDR3 is TGTGCCAGCAGTTTAAGGCAGACGAACACTGAAGCTTTCTTT. Its protein is CASSLRQTNTEAFF.

The CDR3 DNA sequence: TGCGCCAGCAGCTTGGAGGCCGGATCTGCGCCAACCGAGCAGTACTTC. It yields the protein CASSLEAGSAPTEQYF. The genes are TRBV5-1 and TRBJ2-7; no reliable D call. Trimming shortened V by 0 bases and J by 6 bases, and 19 bases separated the two germline ends. Germline assignment: CDR1 SGHRS and CDR2 YFSETQ. This CDR3 has 16 amino acids.

This clonotype was counted ten times or more. Compared with germline, one end of the junction differs, possibly owing to a read error. The V gene is TRBV7-2, the J gene TRBJ2-5; TRBD2 matches at 8 bases. The CDR3 totals 13 residues. Per the germline V gene, CDR1 is SGHTA and CDR2 is FQGNSA. CDR3 coding DNA: TGCGCCAGCAGCCTTGGACTAGCAGAGACCCAGTACTTC. Translated: CASSLGLAETQYF.

The table lists this clonotype with a few counts. This sequence joins TRBV6-5 and TRBJ1-4; the D is unclear. V was pared by 2 bases and J by 0 bases, with 10 bases between. The CDR3 length is 16 residues. Germline V gene lookup returns CDR1 MNHEY and CDR2 SVGAGI. The CDR3 bases are TGTGCCAGCAGTTACCGCCTTGGGGCAACTAATGAAAAACTGTTTTTT. Translated, it gives CASSYRLGATNEKLFF.

The gene calls are TRBV20-1 and TRBJ2-7; 8 bases line up with TRBD1. This CDR3 has 14 residues. Germline CDR1 is DFQATT and CDR2 is SNEGSKA (reference sequence). V was clipped by 1 base and J by 3 bases; unmatched bases: 5. This CDR3 reads CSARAGTGNYEQYF. In DNA form, the CDR3 reads TGCAGTGCTAGAGCCGGGACAGGAAACTACGAGCAGTACTTC.

There are a few counts of this clonotype. This sequence joins TRBV12-3 or TRBV12-4 and TRBJ2-7, with a weak D call TRBD2 (7 bases). The CDR3 consists of 15 residues. Trimming took off 6 bases at V and 3 bases at J, with 18 bases between the two ends. The CDR3 DNA reads TGTGCCAGCAGCTTCTGGGGGGGCAAATTCTACGAGCAGTACTTC. Protein sequence: CASSFWGGKFYEQYF.

This chain links TRBV29-1 with TRBJ2-2; D gene ambiguous. The germline V and J ends were trimmed by 3 bases and 1 base, with 9 bases remaining between them. The germline V gene has CDR1 SQVTM and CDR2 ANQGSEA. CDR3 length equals 14 residues. The CDR3 spells CSVESLRNTGELFF. The CDR3 DNA sequence: TGCAGCGTTGAGTCTTTACGGAACACCGGGGAGCTGTTTTTT.

The chain combines TRBV7-9 with TRBJ2-1; a possible D gene is TRBD2 (7 bases). V was shortened by 3 bases and J by 7 bases, with 16 bases between the two germline ends. Germline values: CDR1 SEHNR, CDR2 FQNEAQ (reference sequence). The CDR3 spans 15 residues. The CDR3 region has the DNA TGTGCCAGCAGCTTGAGGGGGGGACTGTGGAATGAGCAGTTCTTC. It yields the protein CASSLRGGLWNEQFF. Complete variable domain (other parts from reference TRBV7-9 and TRBJ2-1): DTGVSQNPRHKITKRGQNVTFRCDPISEHNRLYWYRQTLGQGPEFLTYFQNEAQLEKSRLLSDRFSAERPKGSFSTLEIQRTEQGDSAMYLCASSLRGGLWNEQFFGPGTRLTVL.

Only a few counts were recorded for this clonotype. The V gene is TRBV11-2, the J gene TRBJ2-1; D is ambiguous. From germline, CDR1 is SGHAT and CDR2 FQNNGV. The V end lost 2 bases, the J end lost 2 bases, and 19 bases lay between the germline ends. CDR3 size: 18 residues. CDR3 sequence: CASSLFSFGGVTYNEQFF. The CDR3 region has the DNA TGTGCCAGCAGCTTATTTTCCTTTGGCGGCGTCACCTACAATGAGCAGTTCTTC.

There are a few counts of this clonotype. V and J are TRBV7-9 and TRBJ2-2, with D maybe TRBD1 (6 bases). The CDR3 is 17 residues long. Germline V gene sequence: CDR1 SEHNR, CDR2 FQNEAQ (reference sequence). Trimming removed 4 bases at V and 4 bases at J, with 19 bases between. CDR3 DNA sequence: TGTGCCAGCAGCTCTGGGGGAAGGACAGCCACCACCGGGGAGCTGTTTTTT. Its translation: CASSSGGRTATTGELFF. The whole variable domain, filled in from reference TRBV7-9 and TRBJ2-2, reads DTGVSQNPRHKITKRGQNVTFRCDPISEHNRLYWYRQTLGQGPEFLTYFQNEAQLEKSRLLSDRFSAERPKGSFSTLEIQRTEQGDSAMYLCASSSGGRTATTGELFFGEGSRLTVL.

This clonotype came up a few times. The chain combines TRBV7-2 with TRBJ2-5; TRBD2 might be the D (5 bases). The CDR3 spans 11 residues. Per the germline V gene, CDR1 is SGHTA and CDR2 is FQGNSA. Between the trimmed V and J ends, which lost 6 bases and 6 bases, there was a span of 8 bases. As DNA, the CDR3 is TGTGCCAGCAGTTCCGGGAAGACCCAGTACTTC. Translation gives CASSSGKTQYF.

The chain carries TRBV3-1 and TRBJ2-3, with 9 bases identical to TRBD2. This CDR3 contains 18 residues. Per the germline V gene, CDR1 is LGHDT and CDR2 is YNNKEL (reference sequence). The V and J ends lost 10 bases and 2 bases, in that order; junction bases with no gene match: 19. CDR3: CAISLSLRREGPTDTQYF. The CDR3 nucleotides are TGTGCCATCAGTTTAAGTTTAAGGCGGGAGGGCCCCACAGATACGCAGTATTTT.

This clonotype was detected a few times. The chain's CDR3 is CASRTLAGVDEQFF. DNA for the CDR3: TGTGCCAGCAGAACCCTAGCGGGAGTAGATGAGCAGTTCTTC. This chain joins TRBV12-3 or TRBV12-4 and TRBJ2-1; 10 bases match TRBD2. With V trimmed by 6 bases and J by 8 bases, 7 bases remained unmatched. CDR3 length: 14 amino acids.

The V call is TRBV10-2, the J call TRBJ2-7, with TRBD1 matching 12 bases. Unmatched junction bases numbered 4, after V lost 6 bases and J lost 4 bases. The germline V gene encodes CDR1 WSHSY and CDR2 SAAADI. The CDR3 sequence is 14 residues long. The CDR3 here is CASRGTGGLYEQYF. The CDR3 DNA reads TGCGCCAGCAGGGGGACAGGGGGCCTTTACGAGCAGTACTTC.

The chain uses TRBV25-1 and TRBJ2-4; perhaps TRBD1 as D (5 bases). Trimming took 3 bases from V and 1 from J, leaving 10 bases between them. This CDR3 region has 15 residues. From germline, CDR1 is MGHDK and CDR2 SYGVNS. This CDR3 reads CASSDQGSAKNIQYF. The CDR3 region has the DNA TGTGCCAGCAGTGACCAGGGTTCGGCCAAAAACATTCAGTACTTC.